What follows describes a single T cell receptor beta chain. Antigen: not known. Baseline, cycle 4 day 1, and cycle 7 day 1 were the blood sampling points. The CDR3 runs to 14 residues. Germline CDR1 LNHDA, CDR2 SQIVND (reference sequence). The V and J ends lost 7 bases and 1 base, in that order; junction bases with no gene match: 6. Method: immunoSEQ multiplex PCR; TCRdb's copy keeps in-frame clones and lacks some. The table has tens of thousands of clones, 75% to 90% seen once. The data derive from a study of OX40 agonist ivuxolimab in advanced cancers. The overall study: Patients treated during dose escalation were battling hepatocellular carcinoma, melanoma, renal cell or head and neck cancer. Study observations and caveats: Clonal expansion by week 6 occurred in CD4+ and CD8+ blood T cells (at 0.1 to 3.0 mg/kg). More expanded clones were seen, on average, in CD8+ T cells than in CD4+.

This chain links TRBV19 with TRBJ2-7, with 8 nucleotides matching TRBD1. The origin of this receptor is an adult with an advanced solid tumor such as melanoma, head and neck, liver or kidney cancer. Here the sequenced sample was CD4+ or CD8+ T cells sorted from blood, taken in a trial of the OX40 agonist ivuxolimab. The CDR3 sequence: CASMDRVGSYEQYF. The CDR3 nucleotides are TGTGCCAGTATGGACAGGGTAGGTTCCTACGAGCAGTACTTC. The full variable domain, rest sourced from reference TRBV19 and TRBJ2-7, is DGGITQSPKYLFRKEGQNVTLSCEQNLNHDAMYWYRQDPGQGLRLIYYSQIVNDFQKGDIAEGYSVSREKKESFPLTVTSAQKNPTAFYLCASMDRVGSYEQYFGPGTRLTVT.